The 29 T cell receptor beta chains given below trace back to one sample, sequenced in a study of CD8 T cells in Susac syndrome. Reverse transcription used about 0.45 to 1 ug RNA and random hexamers. Using its own MiXCR run on the immunoSEQ multiplex PCR reads, TCRdb lists one record per CDR3 protein. Found here are about 180,000 distinct CDR3 sequences, around 94% of them singletons; the top ten hold 0.099%. Sequencing input: CD4+ T cells from PBMCs. The source of these receptors is a human donor with Susac syndrome.

The chain carries TRBV19 and TRBJ2-3; 15 nucleotides align to TRBD2. The germline V gene encodes CDR1 LNHDA and CDR2 SQIVND (reference sequence). V lost 4 bases, J lost 6 bases, and 2 bases stayed unmatched. The CDR3 is 15 residues long. The CDR3 nucleotides read TGTGCCAGTAGTAGGACTAGCGGGGGGGCCGATACGCAGTATTTT. It codes for CASSRTSGGADTQYF.

The V call is TRBV15, the J call TRBJ2-3; TRBD2 agrees at 12 bases. Germline lookup yields CDR1 LNHNV and CDR2 YYDKDF (reference sequence). With V trimmed by 3 bases and J by 5 bases, 0 bases remained unmatched. The CDR3 runs to 14 residues. This CDR3 is CATSRGLAGDTQYF. The CDR3 DNA follows: TGTGCCACCAGCAGGGGACTAGCGGGAGATACGCAGTATTTT.

The chain carries TRBV5-1 and TRBJ1-3; a possible D gene is TRBD1 (6 bases). The germline CDR1 and CDR2 sequences are SGHRS and YFSETQ. CDR3 length equals 16 residues. V was pared by 4 bases and J by 0 bases, with 14 bases between. The CDR3 region has the DNA TGCGCCAGCAGCGGGAGGACAGCTAACTCTGGAAACACCATATATTTT. Residues: CASSGRTANSGNTIYF.

This clonotype was observed a single time. The rearrangement joins TRBV29-1 to TRBJ1-1; D gene unclear. The CDR3 runs 11 residues. CDR1 and CDR2 from the germline V gene are SQVTM and ANQGSEA. Trimming removed 5 bases from V and 0 bases from J, with 4 bases in between. DNA of the CDR3: TGCAGCGTTAAGGTGAACACTGAAGCTTTCTTT. Residues: CSVKVNTEAFF.

V and J are TRBV20-1 and TRBJ2-7, with TRBD2 matching 7 bases. Germline trimming cut 2 bases from V and 0 bases from J; bases unmatched to any gene: 4. From germline, CDR1 is DFQATT and CDR2 SNEGSKA (reference sequence). The CDR3 has 14 amino acids. The DNA of the CDR3 is TGCAGTGCTAGACGGGGGGTGGGCTCCTACGAGCAGTACTTC. Translated: CSARRGVGSYEQYF.

The chain recombines TRBV7-2 with TRBJ1-3, with D perhaps TRBD1 (5 bases). Germline CDR1 reads SGHTA; CDR2 reads FQGNSA. Trimming removed 5 bases at V and 0 bases at J, with 11 bases between. This CDR3 is built from 15 residues. The CDR3 coding sequence is TGTGCCAGCAGCCCGGGACGCAGCTCTGGAAACACCATATATTTT. Amino acids: CASSPGRSSGNTIYF.

This chain connects TRBV20-1 to TRBJ2-1; tentative D call: TRBD2 (6 bases). This CDR3 is 17 amino acids long. Germline V CDR1 and CDR2: DFQATT, SNEGSKA (reference sequence). The germline V and J ends were trimmed by 0 bases and 7 bases, with 22 bases remaining between them. The CDR3 here is CSAREIQAGPLRNEQFF. The DNA for the CDR3 is TGCAGTGCTAGAGAGATTCAGGCGGGGCCCCTGAGAAATGAGCAGTTCTTC.

V and J are TRBV12-3 or TRBV12-4 and TRBJ2-1; 10 bases align to TRBD2. V was pared by 7 bases and J by 4 bases, with 7 bases of the junction left unmatched. CDR3 length: 15 amino acids. The CDR3 protein is CASTLAGGTYNEQFF. In DNA form, the CDR3 reads TGTGCCAGCACGTTAGCGGGGGGCACTTACAATGAGCAGTTCTTC.

The rearrangement uses TRBV6-2 or TRBV6-3 and TRBJ2-7; D may match TRBD1 or TRBD2 (5 bases each). Trimming removed 7 bases from V and 7 bases from J, with 11 bases in between. The germline gives CDR1 MNHEY, CDR2 SVGEGT. CDR3 length: 11 amino acids. The CDR3 bases are TGTGCCAGCACCCACGGGGCAGAGCAGTACTTC. Translated: CASTHGAEQYF.

The count of this clonotype is one. The rearrangement links TRBV5-1 to TRBJ1-2, with TRBD1 matching 8 bases. This CDR3 region has 11 residues. Trimming took 10 bases from V and 10 from J; bases not matched to a gene: 9. CDR1 SGHRS and CDR2 YFSETQ come from the germline V gene. The CDR3 is CASSGGDVYTF. In DNA form, the CDR3 reads TGCGCCTCTTCAGGGGGCGACGTCTACACCTTC.

This chain joins TRBV14 and TRBJ2-2; D assignment may be TRBD1 or TRBD2 (5 bases each). The CDR3 runs to 16 residues. Trimming cost V 5 bases and J 3 bases, with 16 bases left between them. The germline gives CDR1 SGHDN, CDR2 FVKESK. CDR3 sequence reads: CASSSPERGDTGELFF. The CDR3 bases are TGTGCCAGCAGCTCTCCAGAGAGAGGGGACACCGGGGAGCTGTTTTTT.

This chain joins TRBV29-1 and TRBJ1-4; D not certain. Per germline, CDR1 SQVTM and CDR2 ANQGSEA. The V end lost 4 bases, the J end lost 0 bases, and 6 bases lay between the germline ends. This CDR3 is built from 13 residues. In DNA, the CDR3 is TGCAGCGTTGGTTTAACAACTAATGAAAAACTGTTTTTT. It specifies CSVGLTTNEKLFF.

The gene calls are TRBV5-6 and TRBJ1-3; the D is unclear. The germline V gene has CDR1 SGHDT and CDR2 YYEEEE. The CDR3 length is 15 residues. The germline V and J ends were trimmed by 2 bases and 0 bases, with 9 bases remaining between them. As DNA, the CDR3 is TGTGCCAGCAGCTTCTACCGATCCTCTGGAAACACCATATATTTT. Its protein is CASSFYRSSGNTIYF.

The chain joins TRBV7-2 to TRBJ2-3; TRBD2 is a possible D gene (6 bases). Trimming removed 1 base from V and 2 bases from J, with 13 bases in between. This CDR3 is built from 16 residues. CDR1 and CDR2 (germline): SGHTA, FQGNSA. CDR3 DNA sequence: TGTGCCAGCAGCTTAGTCGGCGGGGTGAACACAGATACGCAGTATTTT. Protein: CASSLVGGVNTDTQYF.

This chain joins TRBV5-1 and TRBJ2-2; a possible D gene is TRBD2 (5 bases). CDR1 and CDR2 from the germline V gene are SGHRS and YFSETQ. The CDR3 runs 14 residues. Trimming stripped 0 bases from V and 6 bases from J, with 9 bases between. The CDR3 loop reads CASSLAGLPGELFF. As DNA, the CDR3 is TGCGCCAGCAGCTTGGCGGGGTTGCCCGGGGAGCTGTTTTTT.

This chain connects TRBV20-1 to TRBJ1-1; TRBD1 might be the D (5 bases). Trimming left V 0 bases short and J 3 bases short, with 11 bases between. The germline V gene has CDR1 DFQATT and CDR2 SNEGSKA (reference sequence). This CDR3 has 14 amino acids. In DNA, the CDR3 is TGCAGTGCTAGAGATAGGGGTCTGGACACTGAAGCTTTCTTT. Translated, it gives CSARDRGLDTEAFF.

The chain has TRBV30 and TRBJ1-1, with D tentatively TRBD1 (6 bases). Germline lookup yields CDR1 GTSNPN and CDR2 SVGIG (reference sequence). With 8 bases removed from V and 3 bases from J, the gap between germline ends came to 13 bases. The CDR3 spans 12 residues. The CDR3 nucleotides read TGTGCCGGAAACAGGGACGACACTGAAGCTTTCTTT. It is translated as CAGNRDDTEAFF.

The chain is built from TRBV3-1 and TRBJ2-7; the D gene is possibly TRBD1 (6 bases). Germline-derived CDR1 and CDR2 are LGHDT and YNNKEL (reference sequence). The CDR3 loop spans 14 amino acids. V was cut by 6 bases and J by 6 bases, with 18 bases left in between. The CDR3 coding sequence is TGTGCCAGCAGGTCGACAGGACCGGTAAGCGAGCAGTACTTC. Encoded protein: CASRSTGPVSEQYF.

A note on this clonotype: A junction end diverges from the germline sequence, so it may reflect a read error. This chain uses TRBV7-8 with TRBJ2-2, with D possibly TRBD2 on 6 matching bases. The germline V gene encodes CDR1 SGHVS and CDR2 FQNEAQ. This CDR3 has 14 residues. The CDR3 sequence: CASSLGSGPPSAVF. The CDR3 nucleotides are TGTGCCAGCAGCTTAGGGAGCGGGCCCCCTTCTGCCGTATTT.

This clonotype is a singleton in its sample. The CDR3 protein is CSARDPRTAPIPGGYTF. The DNA for the CDR3 is TGCAGTGCTAGAGACCCGAGGACAGCCCCTATACCCGGTGGCTACACCTTC. The V call is TRBV20-1, the J call TRBJ1-2, with TRBD1 as a possible D gene (6 bases). The germline V gene has CDR1 DFQATT and CDR2 SNEGSKA (reference sequence). The CDR3 has 17 amino acids. The V and J ends lost 0 bases and 7 bases respectively, with 24 bases between them.

The J gene is TRBJ2-3, the V gene TRBV7-2, with a weak D call TRBD1 (5 bases). Germline CDR1 SGHTA, CDR2 FQGNSA. The V and J ends lost 5 bases and 0 bases respectively, with 12 bases between them. CDR3 size: 15 residues. The CDR3 bases are TGTGCCAGCAGCCTCGTGGGGCTTAGCACAGATACGCAGTATTTT. Translation gives CASSLVGLSTDTQYF.

The chain joins TRBV15 to TRBJ2-1; weak D call: TRBD1 (6 bases). This CDR3 is 13 amino acids long. With 0 bases removed from V and 15 bases from J, the gap between germline ends came to 15 bases. Germline V lookup: CDR1 LNHNV, CDR2 YYDKDF (reference sequence). The CDR3 is CATSRDRTDPVFF. CDR3 in DNA: TGTGCCACCAGCAGAGATCGGACAGATCCCGTGTTCTTC.

This clonotype was recorded once. The chain links TRBV5-1 to TRBJ1-1; D call uncertain. Germline CDR1 is SGHRS and CDR2 is YFSETQ. Trimming shortened V by 2 bases and J by 6 bases, and 11 bases separated the two germline ends. This CDR3 contains 13 residues. The CDR3 spells CASSLAGRSEAFF. The CDR3 DNA reads as TGCGCCAGCAGCTTAGCCGGCCGATCTGAAGCTTTCTTT.

This chain connects TRBV15 to TRBJ2-1; no definite D call. CDR1 LNHNV and CDR2 YYDKDF come from the germline V gene (reference sequence). The CDR3 runs 16 residues. The V and J ends lost 1 base and 4 bases respectively, with 14 bases between them. As DNA, the CDR3 is TGTGCCACCAGCAGAGGAGGCACAATGGGGTACAATGAGCAGTTCTTC. This translates into CATSRGGTMGYNEQFF. The full variable domain, with the rest looked up from reference TRBV15 and TRBJ2-1, is DAMVIQNPRYQVTQFGKPVTLSCSQTLNHNVMYWYQQKSSQAPKLLFHYYDKDFNNEADTPDNFQSRRPNTSFCFLDIRSPGLGDTAMYLCATSRGGTMGYNEQFFGPGTRLTVL.

V gene TRBV7-2 combines with J gene TRBJ1-2, with 7 bases that match TRBD1. Germline V gene data show CDR1 as SGHTA and CDR2 as FQGNSA. This CDR3 has 14 residues. The trim removed 0 bases at V and 3 bases at J, leaving 1 base unmatched. CDR3 in amino acids: CASSLAQGDYGYTF. The CDR3 DNA reads as TGTGCCAGCAGCTTAGCTCAGGGGGACTATGGCTACACCTTC.

The chain recombines TRBV28 with TRBJ2-7, with a possible D match to TRBD1 (6 bases). The V gene lost 3 bases and the J gene lost 4 bases, with 13 bases spanning the gap. This CDR3 has 14 amino acids. Per germline, CDR1 MDHEN and CDR2 SYDVKM. The CDR3 DNA reads TGTGCCAGCAGTTTTCCCTGGACAGCTTACGAGCAGTACTTC. Translating gives CASSFPWTAYEQYF.

The CDR3 loop reads CASSQAGGSYNEQFF. The CDR3 DNA follows: TGTGCCAGCAGCCAAGCCGGGGGCTCCTACAATGAGCAGTTCTTC. The rearrangement uses TRBV4-2 and TRBJ2-1, with D maybe TRBD2 (6 bases). Trimming shortened V by 1 base and J by 0 bases, and 7 bases separated the two germline ends. The germline gives CDR1 LGHNA, CDR2 YNFKEQ. This CDR3 has 15 residues.

V and J are TRBV5-6 and TRBJ2-1, with D possibly TRBD2 on 6 matching bases. This CDR3 region has 15 residues. CDR1 and CDR2 (germline): SGHDT, YYEEEE. With 4 bases removed from V and 5 bases from J, the gap between germline ends came to 16 bases. The CDR3 coding sequence is TGTGCCAGCAGCCCGGGTGCTCGGGGGAACAATGAGCAGTTCTTC. Protein product: CASSPGARGNNEQFF.

The chain has TRBV6-1 and TRBJ2-5, with 12 bases fitting TRBD2. The CDR3 is 15 residues long. Germline CDR1 MNHNS, CDR2 SASEGT. The V gene end was trimmed by 6 bases and the J gene end by 5 bases; junction bases not matched to a gene: 7. The CDR3: CASREPLAGGETQYF. CDR3 coding DNA: TGTGCCAGCAGGGAACCGCTAGCGGGAGGGGAGACCCAGTACTTC.